This T cell receptor (beta chain) derives from a study of identical twins. Regarding this clonotype: Its cognate antigen is unknown.

Broader study findings: Where beta out-of-frame sequences were concerned, excess twin sharing was weaker.

Template switching created a universal primer site, and the cDNA included unique molecular identifiers. TCRdb ran MiXCR on the 5' RACE reads and lists one entry per CDR3 protein. The data show 450,000 or so distinct CDR3 sequences, 14% seen once. The length of the CDR3 is 13 residues. CDR1 LGHNA and CDR2 YNFKEQ come from the germline V gene. The ends were cut back, 4 bases at V and 2 bases at J, with 8 bases in the middle. This same sample was also taken into another study, of yellow fever vaccine responses in identical twins. In that study: Reportedly, the response of twins' T cells to the vaccine seemed partly convergent, partly personalized.

Material for sequencing was CD4+ T cells sorted from blood. The chain has TRBV4-2 and TRBJ2-5, with D unresolved. The clonotype originates from a woman younger than 35 in good health. The CDR3 coding sequence is TGTGCCAGCAGCCCGATGGTTCAAGAGACCCAGTACTTC. Residues: CASSPMVQETQYF.